Shown below are 10 T cell receptor beta chains from a single sample sequenced in a study of cytomegalovirus exposure and HLA in healthy donors. The PCR contained 60 Vbeta and 13 Jbeta primers. The data were produced by immunoSEQ multiplex PCR, yet TCRdb's version contains in-frame clones alone and is incomplete. The sample includes 150,000 to 200,000 clones, approximately 80% of them seen just once. Sequences were obtained from PBMCs. These receptors were collected from a male donor in good health and CMV-seronegative.

V gene TRBV19 combines with J gene TRBJ2-1; 10 bases are a match to TRBD2. The V and J ends lost 7 bases and 6 bases, in that order; junction bases with no gene match: 3. The germline V gene encodes CDR1 LNHDA and CDR2 SQIVND (reference sequence). This CDR3 comprises 13 residues. CDR3 DNA sequence: TGTGCCAGTAAATCTAGCGGGGGCAATGAGCAGTTCTTC. Protein product: CASKSSGGNEQFF.

V is TRBV12-5 and J is TRBJ1-5, with TRBD1 as a possible D gene (5 bases). The germline V and J ends were trimmed by 6 bases and 4 bases, with 10 bases remaining between them. This CDR3 region has 13 residues. Germline CDR1 is LGHNT and CDR2 is FRNRAP. CDR3 in DNA: TGTGCTAGTGGGCAGGGCGAGAATCAGCCCCAGCATTTT. This translates into CASGQGENQPQHF.

The table lists this clone with a count of one. This chain joins TRBV11-1 and TRBJ2-5; tentatively, D is TRBD1 (5 bases). Per germline, CDR1 SGHAT and CDR2 FQDESV (reference sequence). The CDR3 extends over 15 amino acids. Deletions cut 5 bases from V and 5 bases from J, with 18 bases between. The CDR3 DNA follows: TGTGCCAGCAGCCGCGGTGACAGACAAGGGGAGACCCAGTACTTC. It codes for CASSRGDRQGETQYF.

The chain combines TRBV9 with TRBJ2-5; TRBD1 aligns across 11 bases. Germline-derived CDR1 and CDR2 are SGDLS and YYNGEE. Trimming cost V 3 bases and J 6 bases; bases outside gene matches: 4. The CDR3 is 14 amino acids. CDR3 coding DNA: TGTGCCAGCAGCGCCCGGACAGGGGGCCAGACCCAGTACTTC. It translates to CASSARTGGQTQYF.

This clone was seen a handful of times. The V and J genes are TRBV7-9 and TRBJ1-4; 8 bases match TRBD1. The CDR3 is 13 amino acids. Germline trimming cut 11 bases from V and 4 bases from J; bases unmatched to any gene: 6. The germline V gene encodes CDR1 SEHNR and CDR2 FQNEAQ (reference sequence). CDR3 DNA: TGTGCCGGAGGACAGGGCCATAATGAAAAACTGTTTTTT. Translated, it gives CAGGQGHNEKLFF.

This clone came up a few times. The CDR3 coding sequence is TGTGCCAGCAGTGAAGGGCAGGGTGAGCAGCCCCAGCATTTT. Residues: CASSEGQGEQPQHF. The J gene is TRBJ1-5, the V gene TRBV2, with D perhaps TRBD1 (5 bases). CDR1 is SNHLY and CDR2 is FYNNEI in the germline V gene. The V end lost 1 base, the J end lost 7 bases, and 11 bases lay between the germline ends. The CDR3 has 14 residues.

V is TRBV15 and J is TRBJ2-3; D is unresolved. Germline lookup yields CDR1 LNHNV and CDR2 YYDKDF (reference sequence). The V end lost 1 base, the J end lost 3 bases, and 8 bases lay between the germline ends. The CDR3 has 14 residues. The CDR3 DNA sequence: TGTGCCACCAGCAGAGTCACGAGGACAGATACGCAGTATTTT. This gives the protein CATSRVTRTDTQYF.

V gene TRBV27 combines with J gene TRBJ2-7, with TRBD2 identical over 11 bases. V shed 2 bases, J shed 4 bases, and the junction held 1 base outside the gene matches. The CDR3 spans 14 residues. Germline CDR1 MNHEY, CDR2 SMNVEV (reference sequence). CDR3 sequence (DNA): TGTGCCAGCAGTTTAGCTAGCGGGGGGTACGAGCAGTACTTC. This translates into CASSLASGGYEQYF.

The chain joins TRBV5-5 to TRBJ1-5; D might be TRBD1 (5 bases). Germline assignment: CDR1 SGHKS and CDR2 YYEKEE (reference sequence). V was trimmed by 1 base and J by 4 bases, leaving 18 bases between them. The CDR3 totals 17 residues. Written as DNA, the CDR3 is TGTGCCAGCAGCTTGCGGGGGGGATGGGCGACGAATCAGCCCCAGCATTTT. This sequence encodes CASSLRGGWATNQPQHF.

The V and J genes are TRBV28 and TRBJ2-7; a weak D match, TRBD2 (6 bases). This CDR3 has 16 amino acids. V dropped 11 bases and J dropped 2 bases, with 25 bases sitting between them. Germline CDR1 MDHEN, CDR2 SYDVKM. CDR3 bases: TGTGCCCCCAGCCTGGAGGGGCAGGATGGGGCCTACGAGCAGTACTTC. Its translation is CAPSLEGQDGAYEQYF.